This T cell receptor (beta chain) was sequenced for a study of cytomegalovirus exposure and HLA in healthy donors. Study context: The early release's HLA-typed donors yielded approximately 81 million unique TCRs.

The study ran its PCR with 60 Vbeta and 13 Jbeta primers. Original processing notes: There were tens of millions of unique TCR beta chains by a later count, and about 11 million of them were shared. Repertoires were generated with immunoSEQ multiplex PCR, while TCRdb's copy carries only in-frame clones and drops some. D and trimming come from the DNA, and the V and J calls and clone size come from that table. Among around 96,000 clones listed, 50% to 80% were seen once. Germline CDR1 reads SGHRS; CDR2 reads YFSETQ. The CDR3 extends over 14 amino acids. V was cut by 4 bases and J by 7 bases, with 15 bases left in between. Findings and limits, study-wide: In a later analysis, the majority of CMV-associated beta chains seemingly showed HLA restriction.

Notes on this clone: The antigen is not known.

The sample was PBMCs. This clonotype was obtained from a man between 60 and 75 years old in good health and CMV-seronegative. The gene calls are TRBV5-1 and TRBJ2-1; tentatively, D is TRBD1 (5 bases). CDR3 residues: CASSQTERQNEQFF. CDR3 coding DNA: TGCGCCAGCAGCCAGACAGAGCGTCAGAATGAGCAGTTCTTC.